The 19 T cell receptor beta chains listed next were all sequenced from one sample in a study of T-cell memory formation after mild COVID-19. One entry per CDR3 protein, called by TCRdb with MiXCR from the 5' RACE reads. Of hundreds of thousands of distinct CDR3 sequences in the sample, about a fifth are singletons; the top ten hold 8.4%. The sequenced material came from PBMCs or a T cell subset sorted from them (not recorded which). These receptors came from an adult woman who had mild COVID-19 (a few samples of this study predate the infection). Cell type and time point are not known.

This chain joins TRBV4-3 and TRBJ1-1; D call uncertain. Germline V CDR1 and CDR2: LGHNA, YSLEER. This CDR3 spans 13 amino acids. V lost 0 bases to trimming and J lost 1 base, with 3 bases between them. CDR3 nucleotides: TGCGCCAGCAGCCAAGAGTGGAACACTGAAGCTTTCTTT. Translation: CASSQEWNTEAFF.

The rearrangement joins TRBV7-6 to TRBJ1-5, with a tentative D call TRBD1 (5 bases). Trimming took 0 bases from V and 4 from J, leaving 10 bases between them. Germline V gives CDR1 SGHVS, CDR2 FNYEAQ. This CDR3 contains 15 residues. The CDR3 DNA reads as TGTGCCAGCAGCTTAGCTGGGGGTCCTAATCAGCCCCAGCATTTT. Protein sequence: CASSLAGGPNQPQHF.

This clonotype has just a few counts. The V and J genes are TRBV6-5 and TRBJ2-7; the match to TRBD1 covers 7 bases. J gave up 4 bases and V 0 bases, and 6 bases lay outside the gene matches. From germline, CDR1 is MNHEY and CDR2 SVGAGI. This CDR3 has 15 residues. CDR3: CASSYSTGTGYEQYF. The CDR3 nucleotides are TGTGCCAGCAGTTACTCGACAGGGACCGGTTACGAGCAGTACTTC.

A few counts support this clonotype. The chain employs TRBV4-1 and TRBJ2-1; 10 positions match TRBD2. CDR3 length equals 16 residues. Germline CDR1 and CDR2: MGHRA and YSYEKL. V was clipped by 1 base and J by 9 bases; unmatched bases: 9. CDR3 residues: CASSQGSGGATGEQFF. The CDR3 nucleotides read TGCGCCAGCAGCCAAGGGAGCGGGGGGGCCACCGGTGAGCAGTTCTTC.

The chain combines TRBV29-1 with TRBJ1-2; 10 bases are a match to TRBD1. The CDR3 sequence is 13 residues long. V gave up 6 bases and J gave up 5 bases; unmatched junction bases: 6. Looked up from germline, CDR1 is SQVTM and CDR2 is ANQGSEA. For the CDR3, the DNA is TGCAGCGTGGGGACAGGGGTTGGGTATGGCTACACCTTC. It encodes CSVGTGVGYGYTF.

There are many counts of this clonotype. The chain has TRBV24-1 and TRBJ2-7; TRBD1 or TRBD2 may be the D gene (6 bases each). CDR3 length: 14 amino acids. Germline V gene lookup returns CDR1 KGHDR and CDR2 SFDVKD. V was pared by 4 bases and J by 2 bases, with 11 bases between. The CDR3 reads CATSEGGIPYEQYF. The CDR3 nucleotides read TGTGCCACCAGTGAAGGGGGGATCCCCTACGAGCAGTACTTC.

This clonotype has more than one count but fewer than ten. V is TRBV10-3 and J is TRBJ2-1; 8 nucleotides agree with TRBD1. CDR3 length equals 15 residues. CDR1 ENHRY and CDR2 SYGVKD come from the germline V gene. Trimming took 6 bases from V and 1 from J; bases not matched to a gene: 5. CDR3 DNA: TGTGCCATCAGCCCGGGACAGGATTCCTACAATGAGCAGTTCTTC. Its translation: CAISPGQDSYNEQFF.

The gene calls are TRBV12-3 or TRBV12-4 and TRBJ1-1; unclear D gene. The V end was cut by 2 bases, the J end by 11 bases, with 15 bases between. This CDR3 has 13 amino acids. CDR3 loop: CASSLRAATGAFF. DNA of the CDR3: TGTGCCAGCAGTTTAAGGGCCGCGACGGGCGCTTTCTTT.

The table lists this clonotype with a few counts. Compared with germline, one end of the junction differs, possibly owing to a read error. The CDR3, as DNA: TGTGCCAGCATCGGGACTAGCGGGACCGGCACACATACGCAGTATTTT. Its translation is CASIGTSGTGTHTQYF. J is TRBJ2-3 and V is TRBV7-9, with 13 bases aligning to TRBD2. The length of the CDR3 is 16 residues. CDR1 is SEHNR and CDR2 is FQNEAQ in the germline V gene (reference sequence).

This clonotype was detected a few times. The chain couples TRBV3-1 to TRBJ1-1; 7 bases align to TRBD1. Germline V gene sequence: CDR1 LGHDT, CDR2 YNNKEL (reference sequence). J was trimmed by 1 base and V by 1 base; bases with no gene match: 3. CDR3 size: 15 residues. The DNA of the CDR3 is TGTGCCAGCAGCCAAGCGGGACAGCCGAACACTGAAGCTTTCTTT. Protein: CASSQAGQPNTEAFF.

The V and J genes are TRBV9 and TRBJ2-5, with TRBD1 matching 9 bases. CDR1 and CDR2 from the germline V gene are SGDLS and YYNGEE. The ends lost 3 bases at V and 1 base at J; junction bases unmatched: 7. The CDR3 contains 16 residues. This CDR3 is CASSGGQGVVQETQYF. CDR3 sequence (DNA): TGTGCCAGCAGCGGGGGACAGGGAGTTGTCCAAGAGACCCAGTACTTC.

This clonotype was picked up one time. The gene calls are TRBV4-2 and TRBJ2-1, with TRBD2 matching 10 bases. V lost 1 base and J lost 8; bases outside the gene matches: 8. The CDR3 extends over 16 amino acids. Germline assignment: CDR1 LGHNA and CDR2 YNFKEQ. CDR3 protein: CASSQVSGRAAYEQFF. The CDR3 nucleotides read TGTGCCAGCAGCCAAGTGAGCGGGAGGGCCGCCTATGAGCAGTTCTTC.

In this sample, this clonotype turned up a few times. The chain joins TRBV5-1 to TRBJ2-3; maybe TRBD2 (6 bases). From germline, CDR1 is SGHRS and CDR2 YFSETQ. V lost 4 bases, J lost 2 bases, and 11 bases lay in between. This CDR3 contains 14 residues. CDR3 loop: CASSIGLPTDTQYF. The CDR3 coding sequence is TGCGCCAGCAGCATCGGACTACCCACAGATACGCAGTATTTT. Full variable domain (rest looked up from reference TRBV5-1 and TRBJ2-3): KAGVTQTPRYLIKTRGQQVTLSCSPISGHRSVSWYQQTPGQGLQFLFEYFSETQRNKGNFPGRFSGRQFSNSRSEMNVSTLELGDSALYLCASSIGLPTDTQYFGPGTRLTVL.

This chain uses TRBV7-3 with TRBJ2-4; TRBD2 might be the D (5 bases). V gave up 2 bases and J gave up 6 bases, with 11 bases separating them. There are 14 residues in the CDR3. Germline V CDR1 and CDR2: SGHTA, FQGTGA. In DNA, the CDR3 is TGTGCCAGCAGCTTAGGGCAGGCGGGAAACATTCAGTACTTC. Protein product: CASSLGQAGNIQYF.

The CDR3 here is CASRFGTGGADTQYF. CDR3 nucleotides: TGTGCCAGCAGGTTCGGGACAGGGGGCGCAGATACGCAGTATTTT. The rearrangement joins TRBV9 to TRBJ2-3; 12 bases match TRBD1. Germline CDR1 and CDR2: SGDLS and YYNGEE. The V and J ends lost 5 bases and 4 bases, in that order; junction bases with no gene match: 5. This CDR3 is built from 15 residues.

This clonotype was seen ten or more times. V usage is TRBV5-1 and J usage is TRBJ2-1; 7 positions agree with TRBD1. The length of the CDR3 is 17 residues. Germline-derived CDR1 and CDR2 are SGHRS and YFSETQ. With V trimmed by 4 bases and J by 3 bases, 13 bases remained unmatched. CDR3 region: CASSPILPGQSYNEQFF. CDR3 nucleotide sequence: TGCGCCAGCAGCCCCATATTGCCGGGACAGAGCTACAATGAGCAGTTCTTC.

The chain links TRBV4-1 to TRBJ2-2; 8 bases are shared with TRBD2. The germline V gene encodes CDR1 MGHRA and CDR2 YSYEKL. This CDR3 is 16 amino acids long. With 0 bases clipped from V and 7 bases from J, the junction kept 7 bases outside the gene matches. CDR3 sequence: CASSQEPGGRDGELFF. CDR3 nucleotides: TGCGCCAGCAGCCAAGAACCGGGAGGGCGGGACGGGGAGCTGTTTTTT.

The rearrangement links TRBV7-9 to TRBJ2-4; 8 nucleotides align to TRBD1. This CDR3 has 14 residues. CDR1 is SEHNR, CDR2 FQNEAQ, per germline (reference sequence). V gave up 6 bases and J gave up 7 bases; unmatched junction bases: 8. The CDR3, as DNA: TGTGCCAGCAGACCTGGACAGGGCCCGAACATTCAGTACTTC. Its protein is CASRPGQGPNIQYF.

A few counts support this clonotype. This rearrangement joins TRBV9 to TRBJ2-1; D is undetermined. V lost 0 bases and J 5 bases, leaving 3 bases between the germline ends. Germline V gives CDR1 SGDLS, CDR2 YYNGEE. The CDR3 extends over 12 amino acids. This CDR3 is CASSVADNEQFF. For the CDR3, the DNA is TGTGCCAGCAGCGTAGCGGACAATGAGCAGTTCTTC.